This record covers a single T cell receptor beta chain. Method: immunoSEQ multiplex PCR; TCRdb's copy keeps in-frame clones and lacks some. This table holds some 96,000 clones, roughly 84% found once. The record originates from a study of T cell responses to AZD1222 COVID-19 vaccine. This TCR was sampled from an adult who received the AZD1222 COVID-19 vaccine. The specimen comprised peripheral blood, sampled 28 days after the second AZD1222 dose.

In DNA, the CDR3 is TGCGCCAGCAGCCTAACCCCGGGACCGAGCGGGAATGAGCAGTTCTTC. This translates into CASSLTPGPSGNEQFF. The rearrangement joins TRBV4-3 to TRBJ2-1, with D perhaps TRBD2 (6 bases). The length of the CDR3 is 16 residues. Germline lookup yields CDR1 LGHNA and CDR2 YSLEER. Trimming took 4 bases from V and 7 from J, leaving 20 bases between them.